The 9 T cell receptor beta chains presented below share a single source sample, sequenced in a study of blood T cell repertoires in COVID-19. Clones were read by immunoSEQ multiplex PCR, and TCRdb kept only the in-frame ones, dropping some. The sample has under 250,000 clones; approximately 83% are singletons. Specimen: PBMCs or T cells enriched from blood (not recorded which). These TCRs come from a woman aged 60-75 years who had recovered from COVID-19.

The chain carries TRBV3-1 (or the pseudogene TRBV3-2) and TRBJ1-1; D gene uncertain. The CDR3 extends over 13 amino acids. Germline-derived CDR1 and CDR2 are LGHDT and YNNKEL (reference sequence). Trimming stripped 5 bases from V and 0 bases from J, with 7 bases between. The CDR3 loop reads CASSSTVNTEAFF. CDR3 sequence (DNA): TGTGCCAGCAGCTCCACAGTGAACACTGAAGCTTTCTTT.

This chain connects TRBV5-8 to TRBJ1-1, with D perhaps TRBD1 (6 bases). Trimming cost V 4 bases and J 8 bases, with 15 bases left between them. The CDR3 has 13 residues. CDR1 is SGHTS, CDR2 YDEGEE, per germline. The CDR3 loop reads CASSPENRDEAFF. The CDR3 DNA sequence: TGTGCCAGCAGCCCCGAAAACAGGGACGAAGCTTTCTTT.

This sequence joins TRBV7-9 and TRBJ1-4; no firm D call. With 1 base removed from V and 5 bases from J, the gap between germline ends came to 11 bases. The CDR3 totals 15 residues. CDR1 is SEHNR and CDR2 is FQNEAQ in the germline V gene (reference sequence). CDR3 residues: CASSLDGLMNEKLFF. The CDR3 nucleotides read TGTGCCAGCAGCTTAGATGGCTTAATGAATGAAAAACTGTTTTTT.

This sequence joins TRBV4-1 and TRBJ2-3; maybe TRBD2 (5 bases). Germline CDR1 reads MGHRA; CDR2 reads YSYEKL. Between the trimmed V and J ends, which lost 5 bases and 1 base, there was a span of 16 bases. There are 16 residues in the CDR3. CDR3 DNA sequence: TGCGCCAGCAGCAAGGATAGGACTCGCGGCACAGATACGCAGTATTTT. Translated, it gives CASSKDRTRGTDTQYF.

The rearrangement joins TRBV5-1 to TRBJ2-2; 7 bases are shared with TRBD1. The CDR3 has 20 residues. Losses at the gene ends were 4 bases for V and 9 bases for J; bases not matched to a gene: 27. CDR1 is SGHRS, CDR2 YFSETQ, per germline. Here the CDR3 reads CASSLLGQYYHTQPTRELFF. The CDR3 DNA reads as TGCGCCAGCAGCCTCCTGGGACAGTATTACCATACCCAGCCGACCAGGGAGCTGTTTTTT.

The V gene is TRBV10-3, the J gene TRBJ2-1, with D unclear. V was trimmed by 0 bases and J by 0 bases, leaving 12 bases between them. Germline V gene sequence: CDR1 ENHRY, CDR2 SYGVKD. CDR3 length: 17 residues. CDR3 region: CAISESGHSSSYNEQFF. CDR3 in DNA: TGTGCCATCAGTGAGTCCGGTCATTCGAGCTCCTACAATGAGCAGTTCTTC.

V usage is TRBV7-2 and J usage is TRBJ1-1; D possibly corresponds to TRBD1 (6 bases). Germline V gene sequence: CDR1 SGHTA, CDR2 FQGNSA. Trimming removed 5 bases at V and 3 bases at J, with 13 bases between. The CDR3 consists of 14 residues. The CDR3 spells CASSLRRTDTEAFF. Written as DNA, the CDR3 is TGTGCCAGCAGCCTGCGACGGACAGACACTGAAGCTTTCTTT.

This chain links TRBV28 with TRBJ1-2; D is undetermined. CDR1 is MDHEN and CDR2 is SYDVKM in the germline V gene. CDR3 length equals 13 residues. Trimming pared 6 bases from V and 4 bases from J, leaving 12 bases between. The DNA for the CDR3 is TGTGCCAGCAGCCTTGAGGCTGTCTATGGCTACACCTTC. As protein: CASSLEAVYGYTF.

A single count supports this clone. The J gene is TRBJ1-2, the V gene TRBV27; the D gene is possibly TRBD1 (5 bases). Germline loops: CDR1 MNHEY, CDR2 SMNVEV (reference sequence). This CDR3 contains 17 residues. V lost 5 bases and J lost 0, with 19 bases in between. The CDR3 protein is CASSPSSQVYANYGYTF. The DNA for the CDR3 is TGTGCCAGCAGTCCCTCATCACAGGTATATGCTAACTATGGCTACACCTTC.